These 24 T cell receptor beta chains were sequenced from one sample in a study of blood T cell repertoires in COVID-19. Generated by immunoSEQ multiplex PCR, the TCRdb table keeps only in-frame clones and is missing some. The sample holds about 230,000 clones; around 83% are singletons and the top ten take roughly 1.4%. The sample taken for sequencing was peripheral blood. Receptors originate from a woman between 40 and 55 years old who had recovered from COVID-19.

The rearrangement links TRBV6-5 to TRBJ2-7, with 7 bases lining up with TRBD2. V was pared by 7 bases and J by 9 bases, with 12 bases of the junction left unmatched. The CDR3 runs 13 residues. CDR1 is MNHEY, CDR2 SVGAGI, per germline. The CDR3 DNA follows: TGTGCCAGCACCGAGACTGAGGGCGGGAGGCAGTACTTC. It is translated as CASTETEGGRQYF.

The rearrangement uses TRBV10-2 and TRBJ1-1; D remains unclear. Per germline, CDR1 WSHSY and CDR2 SAAADI. This CDR3 has 11 residues. V was shortened by 7 bases and J by 1 base, with 4 bases between the two germline ends. This chain's CDR3 is CASMRNTEAFF. CDR3 DNA sequence: TGCGCCAGCATGAGGAACACTGAAGCTTTCTTT.

The V gene is TRBV18, the J gene TRBJ2-7, with D perhaps TRBD1 (6 bases). The CDR3 totals 12 residues. Germline V gene sequence: CDR1 KGHSH, CDR2 LQKENI. V dropped 4 bases and J dropped 3 bases, with 7 bases sitting between them. CDR3 sequence: CASSQGDYEQYF. As DNA, the CDR3 is TGTGCCAGCTCACAGGGGGACTACGAGCAGTACTTC.

The rearrangement joins TRBV5-5 to TRBJ2-2; 7 bases match TRBD1. The CDR3 contains 14 residues. Germline CDR1 and CDR2: SGHKS and YYEKEE (reference sequence). V was clipped by 3 bases and J by 7 bases; unmatched bases: 6. The CDR3 here is CASSSTGFGGELFF. DNA for the CDR3: TGTGCCAGCAGCTCGACAGGGTTCGGCGGGGAGCTGTTTTTT. Combining the CDR3 with reference TRBV5-5 and TRBJ2-2 gives the whole variable domain DAGVTQSPTHLIKTRGQQVTLRCSPISGHKSVSWYQQVLGQGPQFIFQYYEKEERGRGNFPDRFSARQFPNYSSELNVNALLLGDSALYLCASSSTGFGGELFFGEGSRLTVL.

This chain joins TRBV7-2 and TRBJ2-7, with 9 bases matching TRBD2. The CDR3 is 15 amino acids. In germline, CDR1 is SGHTA, CDR2 FQGNSA. Germline trimming cut 4 bases from V and 3 bases from J; bases unmatched to any gene: 7. CDR3 amino acids: CASSYRLAEFYEQYF. The CDR3, as DNA: TGTGCCAGCAGCTACCGACTAGCGGAATTCTACGAGCAGTACTTC.

V gene TRBV30 combines with J gene TRBJ2-3, with D perhaps matching TRBD2 (7 bases). This CDR3 spans 11 amino acids. The germline V gene has CDR1 GTSNPN and CDR2 SVGIG (reference sequence). Trimming took off 6 bases at V and 8 bases at J, with 12 bases between the two ends. The CDR3 bases are TGTGCCTGCCAGGGGAGGGGTACGCAGTATTTT. Translating gives CACQGRGTQYF.

The V gene is TRBV15, the J gene TRBJ2-1; 7 bases match TRBD2. The CDR3 is 17 amino acids. V lost 3 bases to trimming and J lost 4 bases; unmatched junction nucleotides: 12. Germline V lookup: CDR1 LNHNV, CDR2 YYDKDF (reference sequence). CDR3 DNA sequence: TGTGCCACCAGCAGCTCGTTGGAGCGGGGCGGATACAATGAGCAGTTCTTC. Translating gives CATSSSLERGGYNEQFF. Drawing the rest from reference TRBV15 and TRBJ2-1, the complete variable domain is DAMVIQNPRYQVTQFGKPVTLSCSQTLNHNVMYWYQQKSSQAPKLLFHYYDKDFNNEADTPDNFQSRRPNTSFCFLDIRSPGLGDTAMYLCATSSSLERGGYNEQFFGPGTRLTVL.

The CDR3 sequence is CASSYSPGGGETQYF. CDR3 DNA: TGTGCCAGCAGTTACTCCCCGGGAGGGGGCGAGACCCAGTACTTC. The genes are TRBV6-5 and TRBJ2-5; possible D gene TRBD2, 8 bases. V was shortened by 0 bases and J by 5 bases, with 13 bases between the two germline ends. The CDR3 has 15 amino acids. Per the germline V gene, CDR1 is MNHEY and CDR2 is SVGAGI.

This clone was found a few times. The chain has TRBV30 and TRBJ2-3; maybe TRBD1 (5 bases). The CDR3 sequence is 15 residues long. The germline CDR1 and CDR2 sequences are GTSNPN and SVGIG (reference sequence). Trimming pared 1 base from V and 2 bases from J, leaving 13 bases between. CDR3 coding DNA: TGTGCCTGGAGTGCGACAGTACGCAACACAGATACGCAGTATTTT. Encoded protein: CAWSATVRNTDTQYF.

As for this clone: Other DNA sequences in this sample translate to the same CDR3. The V call is TRBV24-1, the J call TRBJ2-1, with 8 bases fitting TRBD1. Per the germline V gene, CDR1 is KGHDR and CDR2 is SFDVKD. V trimming: 3 bases; J trimming: 0 bases; junction bases outside the gene matches: 3. The CDR3 consists of 16 residues. CDR3 nucleotides: TGTGCCACCAGTGATCGGACAGGGATCTCCTACAATGAGCAGTTCTTC. It encodes CATSDRTGISYNEQFF.

The rearrangement joins TRBV29-1 to TRBJ1-2; D gene unclear. The V gene's germline CDR1 is SQVTM and CDR2 ANQGSEA. V shed 3 bases and J shed 5 bases, with 10 bases lying between them. The CDR3 has 12 residues. This CDR3 is CSVEGSQYGYTF. The CDR3 coding sequence is TGCAGCGTTGAGGGCAGTCAATATGGCTACACCTTC.

The chain combines TRBV9 with TRBJ1-2; D is unresolved. Germline V CDR1 and CDR2: SGDLS, YYNGEE. V was pared by 4 bases and J by 9 bases, with 13 bases between. The CDR3 consists of 12 residues. The CDR3 coding sequence is TGTGCCAGCAGCTTTAACCGAGGGAGCTACACCTTC. Residues: CASSFNRGSYTF. The entire variable domain, with the rest obtained from reference TRBV9 and TRBJ1-2, is as follows: DSGVTQTPKHLITATGQRVTLRCSPRSGDLSVYWYQQSLDQGLQFLIQYYNGEERAKGNILERFSAQQFPDLHSELNLSSLELGDSALYFCASSFNRGSYTFGSGTRLTVV.

The chain couples TRBV7-2 to TRBJ1-3; D is possibly TRBD1 (6 bases). The germline CDR1 and CDR2 sequences are SGHTA and FQGNSA. The CDR3 sequence is 16 residues long. Trimming shortened V by 0 bases and J by 7 bases, and 16 bases separated the two germline ends. CDR3 nucleotide sequence: TGTGCCAGCAGCTTAGCGCAGGCAGGGGATGGGAACACCATATATTTT. Translating gives CASSLAQAGDGNTIYF.

The chain couples TRBV9 to TRBJ2-5; D may be TRBD2 (5 bases). Germline assignment: CDR1 SGDLS and CDR2 YYNGEE. The CDR3 consists of 14 residues. V gave up 0 bases and J gave up 5 bases, with 11 bases separating them. Written as DNA, the CDR3 is TGTGCCAGCAGCGTAGATCCTAGCCAGGAGACCCAGTACTTC. Its translation is CASSVDPSQETQYF.

This clone was found once. The V call is TRBV6-5, the J call TRBJ2-1, with a weak D call TRBD2 (7 bases). CDR1 is MNHEY, CDR2 SVGAGI, per germline. The CDR3 sequence is 15 residues long. Between the trimmed V and J ends, which lost 6 bases and 3 bases, there was a span of 15 bases. The CDR3 nucleotides are TGTGCCAGCAGCGGGGGGCCTTCCCTCTACAATGAGCAGTTCTTC. Translation gives CASSGGPSLYNEQFF.

The rearrangement uses TRBV18 and TRBJ1-2; 12 bases map to TRBD1. Trimming took 0 bases from V and 7 from J; bases not matched to a gene: 3. The germline CDR1 and CDR2 sequences are KGHSH and LQKENI. The CDR3 consists of 15 residues. In DNA form, the CDR3 reads TGTGCCAGCTCACCACCGGGACAGGGGGCTCGTGGCTACACCTTC. Protein: CASSPPGQGARGYTF.

This chain connects TRBV10-3 to TRBJ2-5, with 11 nucleotides matching TRBD2. The V gene's germline CDR1 is ENHRY and CDR2 SYGVKD. V trimming: 4 bases; J trimming: 2 bases; junction bases outside the gene matches: 3. The CDR3 length is 15 residues. The CDR3 loop is CAISAPSGGQETQYF. CDR3 DNA: TGTGCCATCAGTGCTCCTAGCGGGGGGCAAGAGACCCAGTACTTC.

This chain connects TRBV4-3 to TRBJ2-3; D remains ambiguous. V was shortened by 0 bases and J by 0 bases, with 7 bases between the two germline ends. This CDR3 comprises 15 residues. The germline V gene encodes CDR1 LGHNA and CDR2 YSLEER. CDR3 residues: CASSQDHGSTDTQYF. The CDR3 nucleotides read TGCGCCAGCAGCCAAGATCACGGGAGCACAGATACGCAGTATTTT.

The chain couples TRBV14 to TRBJ2-7; D not certain. Trimming shortened V by 0 bases and J by 5 bases, and 11 bases separated the two germline ends. Germline loops: CDR1 SGHDN, CDR2 FVKESK. CDR3 size: 14 residues. The CDR3 DNA reads TGTGCCAGCAGCCAAGATCCCGGGTACAACGAGCAGTACTTC. This encodes CASSQDPGYNEQYF.

The chain couples TRBV10-1 to TRBJ2-1, with 8 bases aligning to TRBD1. The trim removed 8 bases at V and 4 bases at J, leaving 4 bases unmatched. The CDR3 consists of 13 residues. Germline CDR1 is WNHNN and CDR2 is SYGVQD (reference sequence). The CDR3 nucleotides read TGCGCCAGCGGGACAGGCCTTTACAATGAGCAGTTCTTC. It translates to CASGTGLYNEQFF.

CDR3 region: CASNEGQGYGYTF. For the CDR3, the DNA is TGTGCCAGCAATGAGGGACAGGGATATGGCTACACCTTC. V gene TRBV7-9 combines with J gene TRBJ1-2; TRBD1 agrees at 9 bases. The V segment lost 7 bases and the J segment 5 bases; nucleotides outside the gene matches: 5. CDR3 size: 13 residues. The germline CDR1 and CDR2 sequences are SEHNR and FQNEAQ (reference sequence).

The genes are TRBV5-6 and TRBJ2-7; D gene unclear. CDR3 length: 11 residues. The V and J ends lost 3 bases and 3 bases respectively, with 4 bases between them. CDR1 SGHDT and CDR2 YYEEEE come from the germline V gene. DNA for the CDR3: TGTGCCAGCAGCTCCCACTACGAGCAGTACTTC. This sequence encodes CASSSHYEQYF.

In DNA form, the CDR3 reads TGTGCCAGCAGCCCCGGACAGGGTCGAGAAAAACTGTTTTTT. Protein product: CASSPGQGREKLFF. The chain is built from TRBV7-2 and TRBJ1-4, with 8 bases identical to TRBD1. The CDR3 runs 14 residues. V was pared by 5 bases and J by 8 bases, with 7 bases of the junction left unmatched. CDR1 is SGHTA, CDR2 FQGNSA, per germline.

This rearrangement joins TRBV5-1 to TRBJ2-2; perhaps TRBD2 as D (5 bases). This CDR3 contains 16 residues. The ends were cut back, 0 bases at V and 0 bases at J, with 9 bases in the middle. The germline gives CDR1 SGHRS, CDR2 YFSETQ. CDR3 protein: CASSLEGVANTGELFF. The CDR3 DNA reads TGCGCCAGCAGCTTGGAGGGAGTAGCGAACACCGGGGAGCTGTTTTTT.